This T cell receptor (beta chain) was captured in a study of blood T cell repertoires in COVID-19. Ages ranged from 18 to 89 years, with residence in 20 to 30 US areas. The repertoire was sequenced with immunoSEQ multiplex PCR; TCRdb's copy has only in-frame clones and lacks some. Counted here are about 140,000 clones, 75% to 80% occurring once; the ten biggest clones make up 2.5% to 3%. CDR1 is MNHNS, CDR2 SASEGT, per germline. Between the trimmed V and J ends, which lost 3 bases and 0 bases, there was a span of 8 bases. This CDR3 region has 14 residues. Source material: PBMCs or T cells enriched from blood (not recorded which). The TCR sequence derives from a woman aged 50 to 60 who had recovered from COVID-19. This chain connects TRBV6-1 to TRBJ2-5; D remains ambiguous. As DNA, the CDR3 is TGTGCCAGCAGTGAGGGCAGGAACCAAGAGACCCAGTACTTC. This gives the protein CASSEGRNQETQYF.